Included here is one T cell receptor beta chain sequence, with context. Its antigen is currently unknown. The data are from a study of vaccination effects on CD4 cells after COVID-19. Looking at the study overall: Post-vaccine sampling occurred a median 72 days after the second dose. Whole-study results and caveats: Long after vaccination, the clones induced by infection and by vaccine shrank markedly in size.

From germline, CDR1 is SGHTS and CDR2 YDEGEE. The CDR3 runs 12 residues. Trimming removed 7 bases from V and 2 bases from J, with 7 bases in between. ViraFEST assay sequencing came after antigen-specific CD4+ T cells were expanded with viral peptide pools. CD4+ T cell isolation took place after approximately ten days of culture. Participants completed two doses of the BNT162b2 or mRNA-1273 vaccine. For each well, 1.9 million or so PBMC were cultured with around 9.8 IU/ml IL-2 and around 10 ug/ml peptides. Clones were sequenced by immunoSEQ multiplex PCR, and TCRdb holds only the in-frame ones, with some missing. The table shows tens of thousands of clones, with about four fifths occurring only once.

The gene calls are TRBV5-8 and TRBJ1-3, with D unclear. The sequence was obtained from a human donor who received a COVID-19 vaccine. Some clones in this sample may be carry-over from other donors' samples. Here the sequenced sample was CD4+ T cells from PBMCs cultured with HCoV-NL63 spike peptides, taken after COVID-19 vaccination. CDR3 sequence: CASGLTGNTIYF. CDR3 DNA: TGTGCCAGCGGACTGACTGGAAACACCATATATTTT.